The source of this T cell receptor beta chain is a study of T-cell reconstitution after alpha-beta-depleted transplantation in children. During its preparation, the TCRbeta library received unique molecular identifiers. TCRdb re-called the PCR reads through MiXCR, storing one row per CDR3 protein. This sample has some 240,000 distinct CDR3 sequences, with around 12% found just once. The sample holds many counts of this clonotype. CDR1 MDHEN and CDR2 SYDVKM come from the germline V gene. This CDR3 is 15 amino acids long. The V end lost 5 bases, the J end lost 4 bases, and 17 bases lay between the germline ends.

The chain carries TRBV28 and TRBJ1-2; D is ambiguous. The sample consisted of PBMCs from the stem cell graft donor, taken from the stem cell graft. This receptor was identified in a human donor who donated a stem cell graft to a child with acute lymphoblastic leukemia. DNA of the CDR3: TGTGCCAGCAGTCTCTTACGGGAAGGATTCTATGGCTACACCTTC. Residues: CASSLLREGFYGYTF.